This T cell receptor beta chain was identified in a study of cytomegalovirus exposure and HLA in healthy donors. Regarding the study as a whole: CMV antigen specificity of a few CMV-associated chains was confirmed in vitro.

Repertoires were generated with immunoSEQ multiplex PCR, while TCRdb's copy carries only in-frame clones and drops some. The sample records 82,000 or so clones, 95% being singletons. There are 16 residues in the CDR3. Germline V gene lookup returns CDR1 SGHRS and CDR2 YFSETQ. After removal of 3 bases from V and 6 bases from J, the junction contained 10 bases not matched to a gene. With respect to this clone: Its antigen is still unknown.

Sequencing was performed on PBMCs. This TCR derives from a woman aged 18-29 years in good health and CMV-seronegative. The chain carries TRBV5-1 and TRBJ2-7; 12 nucleotides agree with TRBD1. The CDR3 loop is CASSSRTGQGAGEQYF. The CDR3 DNA reads TGCGCCAGCAGCTCAAGAACGGGACAGGGGGCGGGCGAGCAGTACTTC.